The table lists the clone carrying this TCR beta chain with many counts. Its target is unknown. This CDR3 region has 14 residues. Germline CDR1 ENHRY, CDR2 SYGVKD. Trimming left V 2 bases short and J 2 bases short, with 10 bases between. The sample comes from a study of Graves' ophthalmopathy and Graves' hyperthyroidism. Findings and caveats of the study: Appearing in blood as well were most expanded thyroid clonotypes above 0.001 frequency.

As the template, RNA transcripts were used to amplify TCR beta CDR3 regions. After a first-round RT-PCR with HTBI primers, a second-round multiplex PCR was run. TCRdb re-derived calls from the multiplex PCR reads in MiXCR, one entry per CDR3 protein. Found here are about 220,000 distinct CDR3 sequences, approximately 21% of them singletons; the top ten hold roughly 44%. Sequencing input: peripheral blood. This clonotype originated in a woman aged 45-65 years with Graves' ophthalmopathy. This chain links TRBV10-3 with TRBJ2-7; a possible D gene is TRBD2 (6 bases). The CDR3 reads CAISERETTYEQYF. CDR3 nucleotides: TGTGCCATCAGTGAGCGGGAGACGACCTACGAGCAGTACTTC.